The present T cell receptor (beta chain) was sequenced within a study of cytomegalovirus exposure and HLA in healthy donors. Findings and limits, study-wide: Later examination showed HLA-associated TCR beta chains had greater clonal expansion than equally common others. Immune exposure data for these donors was limited to CMV serostatus.

As to this clone: Its antigen is unknown.

The V and J ends lost 6 bases and 7 bases respectively, with 7 bases between them. Germline loops: CDR1 MDHEN, CDR2 SYDVKM. This CDR3 spans 12 amino acids. The PCR had 60 Vbeta and 13 Jbeta primers. Sequencing was performed with immunoSEQ multiplex PCR; in TCRdb, only in-frame clones are kept and a portion is missing. The sample comprises over 100,000 clones, 70% to 80% of which are singletons, and roughly 9.1% rests with the top ten. Sequenced sample: PBMCs. The receptor was derived from a male donor in good health and CMV-seropositive. The J gene is TRBJ1-6, the V gene TRBV28; D uncertain. This chain's CDR3 is CASSPGNSPLHF. The CDR3 nucleotides read TGTGCCAGCAGCCCGGGAAATTCACCCCTCCACTTT.